This T cell receptor (beta chain) was captured by sequencing in a study of CD8+ T cells in alopecia areata. Investigators isolated RNA and reverse transcribed it into cDNA to act as the sequencing template. Using immunoSEQ multiplex PCR, the repertoire was profiled, and TCRdb retains in-frame clones only, with some absent. The sample records roughly 120,000 clones, around 58% being singletons. V lost 2 bases, J lost 5 bases, and 8 bases stayed unmatched. Looked up from germline, CDR1 is SGHRS and CDR2 is YFSETQ. The CDR3 totals 15 residues. Treatment indicated: oral pan-JAK inhibitor, 5-10 mg twice daily.

Sequenced material: CD8+ T cells sorted from blood, taken at week 4, from a patient treated with tofacitinib. This rearrangement joins TRBV5-1 to TRBJ2-7, with 9 bases that match TRBD1. The clonotype was recovered from a human donor with alopecia areata. The CDR3 reads CASSFPGQGIDEQYF. The DNA for the CDR3 is TGCGCCAGCAGCTTCCCGGGACAGGGAATTGACGAGCAGTACTTC.